This T cell receptor beta chain was captured in a study of cytomegalovirus exposure and HLA in healthy donors. Germline lookup yields CDR1 MNHEY and CDR2 SMNVEV (reference sequence). The trim removed 6 bases at V and 2 bases at J, leaving 19 bases unmatched. The CDR3 contains 19 residues. Use of 60 Vbeta and 13 Jbeta primers characterized the PCR. Generated by immunoSEQ multiplex PCR, the TCRdb table keeps only in-frame clones and is missing some. The sample lists under 200,000 clones, around 64% occurring once. The chain links TRBV27 to TRBJ2-5; 9 positions agree with TRBD2. The specimen sequenced was PBMCs. This TCR came from a woman younger than 45 in good health and CMV-seronegative. The CDR3 here is CASRTTGWIASGEQETQYF. CDR3 in DNA: TGTGCCAGCAGGACGACAGGGTGGATAGCTAGCGGGGAACAAGAGACCCAGTACTTC.